Reported below is one T cell receptor (beta chain). This clone was recorded once. The antigen it binds to is not known. No quality values exist for individual bases; no much larger clone is one base distant. These data originate in a study of chemoradiotherapy in HPV16-positive cancers (dated by TCRdb to the early 2020s). Study-level background: Using functional T-cell assays on cells from a couple of HPV16-positive patients, the researchers defined candidate HPV-specific T-cell clones and common TCR motifs. The candidate HPV-specific TCRs and motifs were then tracked in TCR repertoires from over 80 patients with HPV-related cancers. Whether T-cell immunity against the HPV oncoproteins E6 and E7 changes during chemoradiotherapy and whether survival is affected by this immunity were examined in the study. The study at large found these results: Expansion of candidate HPV-specific clones and E7-related TCR motifs was observed in the tumor microenvironment during treatment, whereas no such expansion was observed for non-HPV-specific T cells. In HPV16-positive patients, expansion of HPV-responsive T cells during chemoradiotherapy was associated with improved recurrence-free survival. The survival association was reported for HPV16-positive patients, and the functional definition of HPV-specific T cells was derived from only two HPV16-positive patients.

Library generation was performed with the immunoSEQ multiplex PCR assay. TCRdb provides this immuneACCESS table in a form limited to in-frame rearrangements. Some clones are lacking; in checked studies, under half of them reflect an unresolved V gene, and why the rest are absent is not known. This sample has 15,000 to 20,000 clones in its table, and about two thirds of those were observed once. The top ten hold less than 9.5% of the sample. Repertoires were sampled repeatedly over the course of chemoradiotherapy, so clonal expansion could be followed in the tumor microenvironment. Trimming takes 4 bases from V and 0 bases from J, and the germline ends sit 11 bases apart. The CDR3 runs 15 residues from the cysteine to the phenylalanine. Only the CDR3 portion is preserved as DNA: 45 bases, with reading frame beginning at the first base. In the germline V gene, CDR1 corresponds to LGHNA and CDR2 to YNFKEQ.

The chain is encoded by TRBV4-2 joined to TRBJ2-3; the D gene is possibly TRBD1, with 5 bases matching. Sequencing was performed on tumor tissue, taken from a patient who underwent chemoradiotherapy. The source is a human donor with HPV-associated anogenital cancer. The DNA sequence is given as TGTGCCAGCAGCCCTGGACACGTTAGCACAGATACGCAGTATTTT. Protein translation: CASSPGHVSTDTQYF.